This T cell receptor (beta chain) derives from a study of somatic mutations in cytotoxic T cells in rheumatoid arthritis. On the study more broadly: Peripheral blood samples of 30 ml EDTA were taken from patients directly after diagnosis and before treatment. T-cell populations stained with V beta antibodies were in some cases flow-sorted at nearly 100% purity, including V beta1+ cells that were sequenced for TCRB. Findings of the study overall: Rising age went with increasing CD8+ clonality in rheumatoid arthritis patients; healthy controls showed no such increase.

Produced via immunoSEQ multiplex PCR; TCRdb's table is partial and in-frame only. The sample lists roughly 20,000 clones, approximately 67% seen once, with about 20% in the top ten. A word on this clone: No antigen is known for it.

The V gene's germline CDR1 is SGHRS and CDR2 YFSETQ. With 6 bases clipped from V and 4 bases from J, the junction kept 3 bases outside the gene matches. This CDR3 spans 14 amino acids. The chain recombines TRBV5-1 with TRBJ2-1; 11 bases are a match to TRBD2. This receptor was identified in an adult with rheumatoid arthritis. Material for sequencing was CD8+ T cells sorted from blood. The CDR3 loop reads CASKWTSGYNEQFF. The CDR3 coding sequence is TGCGCCAGCAAATGGACTAGCGGGTACAATGAGCAGTTCTTC.